The 20 T cell receptor beta chains given below trace back to one sample, sequenced in a study of T cell responses to AZD1222 COVID-19 vaccine. Sequencing used immunoSEQ multiplex PCR; TCRdb keeps in-frame clones, though not all of them. The sample contains 100,000 or so clones, roughly 90% of which appear only once. The sequences come from peripheral blood, collected on day 0 of AZD1222 vaccination. The receptors here all came from an adult in good health.

The chain joins TRBV29-1 to TRBJ2-1; the D is unclear. Germline CDR1 reads SQVTM; CDR2 reads ANQGSEA. Trimming took off 4 bases at V and 7 bases at J, with 5 bases between the two ends. The CDR3 covers 10 residues. CDR3 sequence: CSVVGNEQFF. CDR3 nucleotide sequence: TGCAGCGTTGTTGGGAATGAGCAGTTCTTC.

The chain carries TRBV6-6 and TRBJ2-1; D may be TRBD2 (6 bases). Germline CDR1 and CDR2: MNHNY and SVGAGI (reference sequence). Trimming took 6 bases from V and 9 from J, leaving 12 bases between them. The CDR3 is made up of 12 amino acids. The CDR3 DNA sequence: TGTGCCAGCAGGGAGGGCGGCATTGAGCAGTTCTTC. Residues: CASREGGIEQFF.

The chain employs TRBV28 and TRBJ2-2; TRBD1 might be the D (6 bases). This CDR3 region has 15 residues. Trimming pared 4 bases from V and 7 bases from J, leaving 16 bases between. The germline CDR1 and CDR2 sequences are MDHEN and SYDVKM. The CDR3 sequence: CASSSTGLGGGELFF. Written as DNA, the CDR3 is TGTGCCAGCAGTTCAACAGGGCTTGGAGGCGGGGAGCTGTTTTTT.

This sequence joins TRBV30 and TRBJ2-1, with D unresolved. CDR1 is GTSNPN and CDR2 is SVGIG in the germline V gene (reference sequence). This CDR3 is built from 13 residues. Trimming took off 3 bases at V and 5 bases at J, with 11 bases between the two ends. The CDR3 DNA reads TGTGCCTGGAGCAGATGGGGTAACAATGAGCAGTTCTTC. Protein product: CAWSRWGNNEQFF.

The chain joins TRBV28 to TRBJ2-2, with unresolved D. The length of the CDR3 is 15 residues. Germline CDR1 and CDR2: MDHEN and SYDVKM. The CDR3 region has the DNA TGTGCTTCGAATAAAAAGGTTGAAGCTGTCGGGGAGCTGTTTTTT. Translation: CASNKKVEAVGELFF.

The rearrangement uses TRBV28 and TRBJ1-2; TRBD1 aligns across 7 bases. Germline lookup yields CDR1 MDHEN and CDR2 SYDVKM. CDR3 length equals 14 residues. The trim removed 1 base at V and 4 bases at J, leaving 3 bases unmatched. CDR3: CASSLSRGGYGYTF. The DNA for the CDR3 is TGTGCCAGCAGTTTATCCAGGGGGGGCTATGGCTACACCTTC.

The chain is built from TRBV2 and TRBJ2-7; 11 bases align to TRBD1. CDR3 length equals 16 residues. Per germline, CDR1 SNHLY and CDR2 FYNNEI. Trimming removed 4 bases from V and 3 bases from J; junction bases left unmatched: 8. In nucleotides, the CDR3 is TGTGCCAGCAGTGCCCCGGGACAGGGGGGATTCTACGAGCAGTACTTC. Amino acids: CASSAPGQGGFYEQYF. The whole variable domain, filled in from reference TRBV2 and TRBJ2-7, reads EPEVTQTPSHQVTQMGQEVILRCVPISNHLYFYWYRQILGQKVEFLVSFYNNEISEKSEIFDDQFSVERPDGSNFTLKIRSTKLEDSAMYFCASSAPGQGGFYEQYFGPGTRLTVT.

The chain uses TRBV29-1 and TRBJ1-2, with a weak D call TRBD1 (5 bases). Germline lookup yields CDR1 SQVTM and CDR2 ANQGSEA. The CDR3 is 12 amino acids. Between the trimmed V and J ends, which lost 5 bases and 5 bases, there was a span of 12 bases. The CDR3, as DNA: TGCAGCGTTCGTCCCGGACAATATGGCTACACCTTC. Amino acid sequence: CSVRPGQYGYTF.

Only one count was recorded for this clone. This chain links TRBV5-1 with TRBJ2-7, with 7 bases identical to TRBD2. This CDR3 has 17 residues. Germline assignment: CDR1 SGHRS and CDR2 YFSETQ. V shed 6 bases and J 5 bases; nucleotides not matched to a gene: 20. The CDR3, as DNA: TGCGCCAGCAATAAAAACTGGGGCCCGGGAGGAGGCCACGAGCAGTACTTC. As protein: CASNKNWGPGGGHEQYF.

The count of this clone is one. This chain connects TRBV6-5 to TRBJ2-1, with 7 bases lining up with TRBD2. V lost 5 bases and J lost 3; bases outside the gene matches: 4. Looked up from germline, CDR1 is MNHEY and CDR2 is SVGAGI. The CDR3 is 14 residues long. CDR3 nucleotide sequence: TGTGCCAGCAGTCAAACTAGCGACTACAATGAGCAGTTCTTC. Protein sequence: CASSQTSDYNEQFF.

This clone was seen a single time. The chain carries TRBV5-1 and TRBJ1-2; the D gene is possibly TRBD1 (5 bases). Trimming removed 0 bases at V and 2 bases at J, with 11 bases between. This CDR3 region has 15 residues. Germline lookup yields CDR1 SGHRS and CDR2 YFSETQ. The CDR3: CASSLGAGLNYGYTF. The CDR3 coding sequence is TGCGCCAGCAGCTTGGGAGCAGGGTTAAACTATGGCTACACCTTC.

In the case of this clone: The same CDR3 is also encoded by other DNA sequences in this sample. The rearrangement joins TRBV28 to TRBJ2-7; D remains ambiguous. Trimming removed 5 bases at V and 2 bases at J, with 4 bases between. Germline loops: CDR1 MDHEN, CDR2 SYDVKM. The CDR3 sequence is 11 residues long. This chain's CDR3 is CASSLTYEQYF. CDR3 bases: TGTGCCAGCAGTCTTACCTACGAGCAGTACTTC.

The chain employs TRBV5-1 and TRBJ1-6; 7 bases match TRBD1. J was trimmed by 5 bases and V by 5 bases; bases with no gene match: 7. CDR1 is SGHRS and CDR2 is YFSETQ in the germline V gene. CDR3 size: 15 residues. CDR3 nucleotides: TGCGCCAGCAGAGGCACCGGGACAGATAATTCACCCCTCCACTTT. As protein: CASRGTGTDNSPLHF.

V gene TRBV10-3 combines with J gene TRBJ1-1; D uncertain. The CDR3 sequence is 12 residues long. The V end lost 2 bases, the J end lost 7 bases, and 8 bases lay between the germline ends. The germline V gene has CDR1 ENHRY and CDR2 SYGVKD. The CDR3 nucleotides read TGTGCCATCAGTGAGCGACAAGTTGAAGCTTTCTTT. It yields the protein CAISERQVEAFF.

This chain joins TRBV19 and TRBJ2-7; D tentatively fits TRBD1 or TRBD2 (5 bases each). Germline values: CDR1 LNHDA, CDR2 SQIVND (reference sequence). This CDR3 contains 16 residues. Trimming cost V 1 base and J 0 bases, with 13 bases left between them. In nucleotides, the CDR3 is TGTGCCAGTAGTATAGCAGGGCGGGCCCGCTCCTACGAGCAGTACTTC. It yields the protein CASSIAGRARSYEQYF.

V gene TRBV3-1 (or the pseudogene TRBV3-2) combines with J gene TRBJ1-5; 8 positions agree with TRBD1. The CDR3 has 17 amino acids. From germline, CDR1 is LGHDT and CDR2 YNNKEL (reference sequence). The J segment lost 6 bases and the V segment lost 5 bases, leaving 15 bases of the junction unmatched. CDR3 region: CASSTGTGDLRGQPQHF. As DNA, the CDR3 is TGTGCCAGCAGCACCGGGACAGGAGATCTTAGGGGTCAGCCCCAGCATTTT.

This clone showed up just a few times. V usage is TRBV19 and J usage is TRBJ1-6, with D perhaps TRBD1 (6 bases). Germline V gene lookup returns CDR1 LNHDA and CDR2 SQIVND (reference sequence). V lost 4 bases, J lost 7 bases, and 11 bases lay in between. This CDR3 contains 14 residues. The CDR3 DNA reads TGTGCCAGTAGTACGGGACAACCAAATTCACCCCTCCACTTT. This encodes CASSTGQPNSPLHF.

The V call is TRBV10-3, the J call TRBJ2-3; TRBD2 matches 12 bases. CDR1 and CDR2 (germline): ENHRY, SYGVKD. The CDR3 has 19 residues. V gave up 4 bases and J gave up 4 bases; unmatched junction bases: 15. The CDR3 protein is CAISAKSSSGRALADTQYF. CDR3 DNA sequence: TGTGCCATCAGTGCTAAATCCTCTAGCGGGAGGGCCTTGGCAGATACGCAGTATTTT.

The chain employs TRBV6-5 and TRBJ1-1; no clear D. With 2 bases removed from V and 1 base from J, the gap between germline ends came to 8 bases. The CDR3 sequence is 14 residues long. Germline CDR1 is MNHEY and CDR2 is SVGAGI. The CDR3 DNA reads TGTGCCAGCAGTTACGTTTCCTCGAACACTGAAGCTTTCTTT. It codes for CASSYVSSNTEAFF.

The chain employs TRBV6-5 and TRBJ2-5; perhaps TRBD2 as D (6 bases). The CDR3 contains 15 residues. Deletions cut 6 bases from V and 3 bases from J, with 17 bases between. CDR1 and CDR2 from the germline V gene are MNHEY and SVGAGI. The CDR3 sequence is CASSDSGSQKETQYF. The CDR3 coding sequence is TGTGCCAGCAGCGACTCCGGGAGCCAGAAAGAGACCCAGTACTTC.